This T cell receptor (beta chain) came from a study of radiotherapy plus CTLA-4 blockade in lung cancer. Looking at the study overall: With approximately 33% of patients having disease control, objective responses were seen in approximately 17%.

Sequencing was performed with immunoSEQ multiplex PCR; in TCRdb, only in-frame clones are kept and a portion is missing. Of about 97,000 clones in the sample, roughly 74% were seen once. The study's findings and limits: Reported findings show early blood T cell clone dynamics, with interferon-beta, best predicted response. Some TCR clones had been derived from tumors. These clones expanded in peripheral blood after radiotherapy plus ipilimumab.

Lung cancer patients with chemo-refractory metastatic non-small-cell disease were given focal radiation plus CTLA-4 blockade with ipilimumab. About this clone: As yet, its antigen is unknown.

Germline assignment: CDR1 SGHNT and CDR2 YENEEA. This CDR3 is built from 12 residues. V lost 6 bases to trimming and J lost 6 bases; unmatched junction nucleotides: 2. The TCR comes from a human donor with non-small cell lung cancer who had a partial response to radiotherapy plus ipilimumab. Some clones in this sample may be carry-over from other donors' samples. The rearrangement links TRBV11-3 to TRBJ2-7; 10 nucleotides match TRBD1. The sequences come from peripheral blood, collected from a patient treated with radiotherapy plus ipilimumab. The CDR3 bases are TGTGCCAGCAGTGGACAGGGGGGCGAGCAGTACTTC. Translating gives CASSGQGGEQYF. Using reference TRBV11-3 and TRBJ2-7 for the parts outside the CDR3, the full variable domain is EAGVVQSPRYKIIEKKQPVAFWCNPISGHNTLYWYLQNLGQGPELLIRYENEEAVDDSQLPKDRFSAERLKGVDSTLKIQPAELGDSAVYLCASSGQGGEQYFGPGTRLTVT.